The source of this T cell receptor (beta chain) is a study of T-cell memory formation after mild COVID-19. 5'RACE primed at constant segments yielded TCR alpha and TCR beta cDNA libraries bearing sample barcodes and UMIs. TCRdb fed the 5' RACE reads into MiXCR, producing one record per CDR3 protein. The sample contains under 300,000 distinct CDR3 sequences, roughly 17% of which appear only once. Germline values: CDR1 GTSNPN, CDR2 SVGIG (reference sequence). This CDR3 spans 16 amino acids. J was trimmed by 5 bases and V by 0 bases; bases with no gene match: 12. Findings and limits, study-wide: Clones that shrank (day 15 to 85) were balanced CD4/CD8, whereas later expanders leaned CD4+.

Concerning this clonotype itself: Antigen specificity is unknown.

The sequence was collected from a young man who had mild COVID-19 (a few samples of this study predate the infection). Cell type and time point are not known. The chain couples TRBV30 to TRBJ1-2; 7 nucleotides agree with TRBD1. Sequencing was performed on PBMCs or a T cell subset sorted from them (not recorded which). CDR3 loop: CAWSVLKAGGGYGYTF. In DNA, the CDR3 is TGTGCCTGGAGTGTACTGAAGGCAGGGGGAGGGTATGGCTACACCTTC.